This entry lists 18 T cell receptor beta chains sequenced from one sample in a study of spatial heterogeneity in lung cancer. Each CDR3 protein gets one entry after TCRdb re-called the 5' RACE reads with MiXCR. The data hold around 89,000 distinct CDR3 sequences, with approximately 12% observed a single time. Time point noted: sample taken at primary tumor resection. Sequenced here: PBMCs, sampled at surgery. These receptors all stem from a male donor with early-stage non-small cell lung cancer.

On this clonotype itself: A much larger clone differs from this one at a single base, so this may be a read error. J is TRBJ2-7 and V is TRBV7-9, with D tentatively TRBD1 (6 bases). V was clipped by 3 bases and J by 3 bases, with 12 bases between them. Per germline, CDR1 SEHNR and CDR2 FQNEAQ (reference sequence). This CDR3 contains 14 residues. CDR3 residues: CASSFLDSCYEQYF. CDR3 in DNA: TGTGCCAGCAGCTTTCTGGACAGCTGCTACGAGCAGTACTTC. Full variable domain (remainder filled in from reference TRBV7-9 and TRBJ2-7): DTGVSQNPRHKITKRGQNVTFRCDPISEHNRLYWYRQTLGQGPEFLTYFQNEAQLEKSRLLSDRFSAERPKGSFSTLEIQRTEQGDSAMYLCASSFLDSCYEQYFGPGTRLTVT.

The chain recombines TRBV7-6 with TRBJ2-1; 14 bases are shared with TRBD2. V was pared by 0 bases and J by 6 bases, with 7 bases of the junction left unmatched. Germline-derived CDR1 and CDR2 are SGHVS and FNYEAQ. The CDR3 extends over 18 amino acids. CDR3 sequence reads: CASSLALEGLAGVNEQFF. The CDR3 DNA sequence: TGTGCCAGCAGCTTAGCGCTGGAGGGACTAGCGGGAGTCAATGAGCAGTTCTTC.

This clonotype turned up a few times. The V and J genes are TRBV12-3 or TRBV12-4 and TRBJ1-1; D is unclear. The CDR3 sequence is 15 residues long. V lost 4 bases and J 4 bases, leaving 16 bases between the germline ends. The CDR3 spells CASSSADSALTEAFF. In nucleotides, the CDR3 is TGTGCCAGCAGTTCCGCCGATAGTGCCCTCACTGAAGCTTTCTTT.

This clonotype has at least ten counts. This chain joins TRBV27 and TRBJ2-7; D remains unclear. V dropped 4 bases and J dropped 0 bases, with 7 bases sitting between them. Germline loops: CDR1 MNHEY, CDR2 SMNVEV (reference sequence). The CDR3 consists of 13 residues. DNA of the CDR3: TGTGCCAGCAGTTCCAGAATCTCCTACGAGCAGTACTTC. Its protein is CASSSRISYEQYF.

In this sample, this clonotype turned up a few times. The chain employs TRBV20-1 and TRBJ1-3; no firm D call. The V end lost 1 base, the J end lost 2 bases, and 3 bases lay between the germline ends. Germline lookup yields CDR1 DFQATT and CDR2 SNEGSKA (reference sequence). The CDR3 length is 12 residues. CDR3 bases: TGCAGTGCTAGAGGTCCTGGAAACACCATATATTTT. Translated: CSARGPGNTIYF.

In this sample, this clonotype turned up a few times. This chain joins TRBV30 and TRBJ2-6; 9 bases fit TRBD1. V trimming: 5 bases; J trimming: 0 bases; junction bases outside the gene matches: 5. The CDR3 contains 16 residues. Germline values: CDR1 GTSNPN, CDR2 SVGIG (reference sequence). The CDR3 loop is CAWGDRAISGANVLTF. As DNA, the CDR3 is TGTGCCTGGGGGGACAGGGCGATCTCTGGGGCCAACGTCCTGACTTTC.

The chain combines TRBV19 with TRBJ2-2; 10 bases align to TRBD1. J lost 3 bases, V lost 6 bases, and 7 bases had no gene match. CDR1 and CDR2 (germline): LNHDA, SQIVND (reference sequence). The CDR3 has 16 amino acids. The CDR3, as DNA: TGTGCCAGTAGCCTCAAGGACAGGGGGGACACCGGGGAGCTGTTTTTT. It translates to CASSLKDRGDTGELFF. Using reference TRBV19 and TRBJ2-2 for the parts outside the CDR3, the full variable domain is DGGITQSPKYLFRKEGQNVTLSCEQNLNHDAMYWYRQDPGQGLRLIYYSQIVNDFQKGDIAEGYSVSREKKESFPLTVTSAQKNPTAFYLCASSLKDRGDTGELFFGEGSRLTVL.

V usage is TRBV20-1 and J usage is TRBJ1-2; D ambiguous. The V gene's germline CDR1 is DFQATT and CDR2 SNEGSKA (reference sequence). The CDR3 is 14 amino acids. V lost 0 bases and J lost 1, with 9 bases in between. This CDR3 is CSARDPEVNYGYTF. CDR3 DNA: TGCAGTGCTAGAGATCCAGAAGTTAACTATGGCTACACCTTC.

The chain is built from TRBV5-1 and TRBJ2-5, with 7 bases that match TRBD2. The CDR3 covers 15 residues. Trimming at V came to 4 bases and at J to 2 bases, leaving 8 bases not matched to a gene. In germline, CDR1 is SGHRS, CDR2 YFSETQ. The CDR3 sequence: CASSLGGRRQETQYF. The CDR3 bases are TGCGCCAGCAGCCTGGGAGGGAGGAGGCAAGAGACCCAGTACTTC.

This clonotype was picked up many times. The genes are TRBV30 and TRBJ2-3; 10 nucleotides match TRBD1. The CDR3 is made up of 18 amino acids. The germline V gene has CDR1 GTSNPN and CDR2 SVGIG (reference sequence). Losses at the gene ends were 0 bases for V and 1 base for J; bases not matched to a gene: 10. For the CDR3, the DNA is TGTGCCTGGAGTGTCGAGACAGGGGGCCCACGGGGCACAGATACGCAGTATTTT. Translated, it gives CAWSVETGGPRGTDTQYF.

This chain connects TRBV7-9 to TRBJ2-6; TRBD1 aligns across 9 bases. With 5 bases clipped from V and 2 bases from J, the junction kept 4 bases outside the gene matches. CDR1 is SEHNR, CDR2 FQNEAQ, per germline (reference sequence). The CDR3 is 16 residues long. As DNA, the CDR3 is TGTGCCAGCAGCCGGACAGGGGCCGCTGGGGCCAACGTCCTGACTTTC. It translates to CASSRTGAAGANVLTF.

The chain employs TRBV12-3 or TRBV12-4 and TRBJ2-5; D is tentatively TRBD1 or TRBD2 (5 bases each). This CDR3 has 15 amino acids. The germline V and J ends were trimmed by 5 bases and 2 bases, with 15 bases remaining between them. The CDR3 here is CASSLRDAKQETQYF. The CDR3 nucleotides are TGTGCCAGCAGTCTCCGGGACGCAAAGCAAGAGACCCAGTACTTC.

This clonotype was counted only a few times. The chain links TRBV11-2 to TRBJ2-5; no clear D. The CDR3 runs 11 residues. The germline gives CDR1 SGHAT, CDR2 FQNNGV. V was pared by 6 bases and J by 5 bases, with 7 bases between. As DNA, the CDR3 is TGTGCCAGCAGTATGGGGGAGACCCAGTACTTC. Residues: CASSMGETQYF.

This clonotype was detected ten times or more. The chain uses TRBV24-1 and TRBJ2-4, with D perhaps TRBD1 (5 bases). V lost 9 bases, J lost 6 bases, and 17 bases lay in between. The CDR3 is 14 residues long. The germline V gene encodes CDR1 KGHDR and CDR2 SFDVKD. CDR3 sequence reads: CATRPGSPRNIQYF. DNA of the CDR3: TGTGCCACCCGCCCAGGGTCCCCAAGAAACATTCAGTACTTC.

The V and J genes are TRBV7-2 and TRBJ2-5; D unresolved. The CDR3 consists of 11 residues. Germline CDR1 is SGHTA and CDR2 is FQGNSA. Trimming took off 8 bases at V and 5 bases at J, with 9 bases between the two ends. The DNA of the CDR3 is TGTGCCAGCTTTCAGGTCGAGACCCAGTACTTC. Protein: CASFQVETQYF.

The J gene is TRBJ2-5, the V gene TRBV10-3; tentatively, D is TRBD1 or TRBD2 (6 bases each). Trimming left V 0 bases short and J 5 bases short, with 13 bases between. The CDR3 spans 15 residues. Looked up from germline, CDR1 is ENHRY and CDR2 is SYGVKD. CDR3 residues: CAISESMGGAETQYF. Here the CDR3 DNA reads TGTGCCATCAGTGAGTCGATGGGGGGCGCGGAGACCCAGTACTTC.

As to this clonotype: A read error may explain this, as a much larger clone is one base away. The chain joins TRBV5-6 to TRBJ2-1; D is possibly TRBD2 (5 bases). The CDR3 is 15 residues long. Germline V gene lookup returns CDR1 SGHDT and CDR2 YYEEEE. CDR3 region: CASSFRGGSYIEQFF. CDR3 in DNA: TGTGCCAGCAGCTTTCGTGGCGGGTCCTACATTGAGCAGTTCTTC.

This clonotype was seen a few times. The chain uses TRBV12-3 or TRBV12-4 and TRBJ2-3; D is perhaps TRBD2 (6 bases). The CDR3 contains 15 residues. The ends were cut back, 3 bases at V and 3 bases at J, with 13 bases in the middle. The CDR3 reads CASSFSASATDTQYF. CDR3 in DNA: TGTGCCAGCAGTTTTTCGGCTAGCGCTACAGATACGCAGTATTTT.